This TCR beta chain was captured by sequencing in a study of T cells in Graves' hyperthyroidism and ophthalmopathy. Findings of the study overall: In blood, most of the thyroid clonotypes expanded above 0.001 were also present.

The trim removed 0 bases at V and 5 bases at J, leaving 8 bases unmatched. Germline lookup yields CDR1 SGHVS and CDR2 FNYEAQ. This CDR3 is 17 amino acids long. Subjects aged 18 to 65 presented with newly diagnosed hyperthyroidism of less than 2 months' duration. Pregnant or lactating patients were excluded, as were those with uncontrolled infection or other autoimmune disease. Based on clinical symptoms, serum thyroxine and TRAb, thyroid ultrasound and orbital computed tomography, diagnoses were reached. Regions amplified from RNA transcripts were the TCR beta CDR3 regions. A set of HTBI primers served as the primers for a first-round RT-PCR of the TCR CDR3. TCRdb processed the multiplex PCR reads anew with MiXCR; each CDR3 protein has one entry. The sample yields about 130,000 distinct CDR3 sequences, 22% seen once. This clonotype was recorded at least ten times. The antigen remains undetermined.

The TCR comes from a woman in her forties or fifties with Graves' hyperthyroidism that later progressed to Graves' ophthalmopathy. The sequencing input was blood. This chain uses TRBV7-6 with TRBJ2-1; 9 nucleotides align to TRBD2. CDR3 sequence: CASSLARGGRVNNEQFF. The CDR3 DNA reads as TGTGCCAGCAGCTTAGCGCGGGGCGGGAGGGTCAACAATGAGCAGTTCTTC.